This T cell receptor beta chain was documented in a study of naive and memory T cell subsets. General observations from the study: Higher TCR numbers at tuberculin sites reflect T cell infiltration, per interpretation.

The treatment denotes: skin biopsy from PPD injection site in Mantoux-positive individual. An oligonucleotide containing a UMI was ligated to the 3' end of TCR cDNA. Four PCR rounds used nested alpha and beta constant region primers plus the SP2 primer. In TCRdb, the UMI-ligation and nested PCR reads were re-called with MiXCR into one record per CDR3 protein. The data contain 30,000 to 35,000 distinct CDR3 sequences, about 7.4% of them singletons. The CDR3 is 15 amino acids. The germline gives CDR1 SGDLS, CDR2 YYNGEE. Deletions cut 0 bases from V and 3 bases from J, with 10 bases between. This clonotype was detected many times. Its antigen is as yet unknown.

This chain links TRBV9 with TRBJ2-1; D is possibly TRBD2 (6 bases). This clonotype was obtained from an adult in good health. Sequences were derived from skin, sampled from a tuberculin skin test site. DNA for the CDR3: TGTGCCAGCAGCGTAGCTCTAGCGTTCTACAATGAGCAGTTCTTC. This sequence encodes CASSVALAFYNEQFF.